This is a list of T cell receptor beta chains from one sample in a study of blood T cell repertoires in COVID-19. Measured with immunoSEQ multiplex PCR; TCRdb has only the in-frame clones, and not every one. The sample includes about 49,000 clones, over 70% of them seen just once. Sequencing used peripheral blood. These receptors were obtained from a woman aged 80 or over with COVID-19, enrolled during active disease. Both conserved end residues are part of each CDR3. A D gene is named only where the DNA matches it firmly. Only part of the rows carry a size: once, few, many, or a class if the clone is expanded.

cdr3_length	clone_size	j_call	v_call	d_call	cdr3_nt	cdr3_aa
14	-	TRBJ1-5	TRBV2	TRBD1	TGTGCCAGCAGTGCGGACAGGGGGAATCAGCCCCAGCATTTT	CASSADRGNQPQHF
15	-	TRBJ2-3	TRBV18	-	TGTGCCAGCTCACCACAGGAGGGTGGCACAGATACGCAGTATTTT	CASSPQEGGTDTQYF
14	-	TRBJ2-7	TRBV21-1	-	TGTGCCAGCTCGTCGGGGGGACCCTCCTACGAGCAGTACTTC	CASSSGGPSYEQYF
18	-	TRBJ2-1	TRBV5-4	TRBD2	TGTGCCAGCAGTCACGCCGGGACTAGTGGAATCTTTTACAATGAGCAGTTCTTC	CASSHAGTSGIFYNEQFF
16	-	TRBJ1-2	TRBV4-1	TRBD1	TGCGCCAGCAGCCAAGGTTACAGGGGGAGGGCGAATCGCTACACCTTC	CASSQGYRGRANRYTF
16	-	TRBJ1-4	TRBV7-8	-	TGTGCCAGCAGCTTAGGGTCCCACACCCCTAATGAAAAACTGTTTTTT	CASSLGSHTPNEKLFF
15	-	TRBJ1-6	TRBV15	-	TGTGCCACCAGCCCTCAGAACAGTTATAATTCACCCCTCCACTTT	CATSPQNSYNSPLHF
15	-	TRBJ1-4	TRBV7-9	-	TGTGCCAGCAGCTTTAAAACCCAGGGTAATGAAAAACTGTTTTTT	CASSFKTQGNEKLFF
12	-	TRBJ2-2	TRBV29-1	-	TGCAGCGTTGAAGAAGTGGGCAGGGAGCTGTTTTTT	CSVEEVGRELFF
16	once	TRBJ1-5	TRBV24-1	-	TGTGCCACCAGTGATACCGGGACACCCGCCGGTCAGCCCCAGCATTTT	CATSDTGTPAGQPQHF
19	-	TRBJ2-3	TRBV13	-	TGTGCCAGCAGCTTATGGTCCCCGGGGGACGCTTTACGCACAGATACGCAGTATTTT	CASSLWSPGDALRTDTQYF
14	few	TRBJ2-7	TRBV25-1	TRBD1	TGTGCCAGCAGTGGCGGACAGGGAGCCTACGAGCAGTACTTC	CASSGGQGAYEQYF
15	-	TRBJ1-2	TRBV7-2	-	TGTGCCAGCAGCTTCGGTGTTCAGGGTACCTATGGCTACACCTTC	CASSFGVQGTYGYTF
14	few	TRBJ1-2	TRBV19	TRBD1	TGTGCCAGTAGATCGACAGGGGCCCTGGGGGGCTACACCTTC	CASRSTGALGGYTF
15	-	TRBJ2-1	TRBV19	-	TGTGCCAGTAGTAGTGGACAGACCCCCTACAATGAGCAGTTCTTC	CASSSGQTPYNEQFF
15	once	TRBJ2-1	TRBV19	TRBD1	TGTGCCAGTAGTAACCGGGACAGGTTATCCAATGAGCAGTTCTTC	CASSNRDRLSNEQFF
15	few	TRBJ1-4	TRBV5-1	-	TGCGCCAGCACCGGTATCGGGGGGGACAATGAAAAACTGTTTTTT	CASTGIGGDNEKLFF
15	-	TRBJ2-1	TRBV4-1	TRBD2	TGCGCCAGCAGACTAGGACTAGCGGGAGATAATGAGCAGTTCTTC	CASRLGLAGDNEQFF
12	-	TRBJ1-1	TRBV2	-	TGTGCCAGCAGTGATGAGGGAACTGAAGCTTTCTTT	CASSDEGTEAFF
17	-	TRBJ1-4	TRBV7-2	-	TGTGCCAGCAGCTACCCCGCCAGGGCCCCAGGTAATGAAAAACTGTTTTTT	CASSYPARAPGNEKLFF
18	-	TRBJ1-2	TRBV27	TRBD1	TGTGCCAGCAGGCAGACCGGGACAGGGGGCGGTTCGCACTATGGCTACACCTTC	CASRQTGTGGGSHYGYTF
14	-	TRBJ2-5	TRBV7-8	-	TGTGCCAGCAGCCCCACTCGGGTCCAAGAGACCCAGTACTTC	CASSPTRVQETQYF
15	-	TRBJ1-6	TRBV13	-	TGTGCCAGCACCCTTGGGGGCAATCAGAATTCACCCCTCCACTTT	CASTLGGNQNSPLHF
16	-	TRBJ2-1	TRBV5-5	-	TGTGCCAGCAGCCGCGTACAGGGATGGGAGAAAAATGAGCAGTTCTTC	CASSRVQGWEKNEQFF
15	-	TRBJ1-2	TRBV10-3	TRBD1	TGTGCCATCAGGGAGCGGACAGGGGTCGACTATGGCTACACCTTC	CAIRERTGVDYGYTF
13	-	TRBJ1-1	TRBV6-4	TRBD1	TGTGCCAGCAGTGTGTCAGGGGGCACTGAAGCTTTCTTT	CASSVSGGTEAFF
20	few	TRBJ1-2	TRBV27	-	TGTGCCAGCAGTTTATCTTTTTTTGGGGGCCCGGACCCGGACGGCTATGGCTACACCTTC	CASSLSFFGGPDPDGYGYTF
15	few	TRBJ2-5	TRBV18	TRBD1	TGTGCCAGCTCACCAGGGACAGGGGGAAAAGAGACCCAGTACTTC	CASSPGTGGKETQYF
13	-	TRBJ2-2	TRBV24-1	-	TGTGCCACCCTACAGGTTAACACCGGGGAGCTGTTTTTT	CATLQVNTGELFF
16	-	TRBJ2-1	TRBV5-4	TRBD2	TGTGCCAGCAGCTCAATAGCGGGACCCACCTACAATGAGCAGTTCTTC	CASSSIAGPTYNEQFF
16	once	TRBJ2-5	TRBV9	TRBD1	TGTGCCAGCAGCGTCGGGACAGGGGGAAGAGGGGAGACCCAGTACTTC	CASSVGTGGRGETQYF
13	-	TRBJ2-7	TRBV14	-	TGTGCCAGCAGCCTGACAGTCGCAAATGAGCAGTACTTC	CASSLTVANEQYF
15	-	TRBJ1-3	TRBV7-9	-	TGTGCCAGCAGCAATACAGGTCGCTCTGGAAACACCATATATTTT	CASSNTGRSGNTIYF
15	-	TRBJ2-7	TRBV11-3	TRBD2	TGTGCCAGCAGCCTCGGACTAGCGGGGATCTACGAGCAGTACTTC	CASSLGLAGIYEQYF
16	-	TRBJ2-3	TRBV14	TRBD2	TGTGCCAGCAGCCAGGCGGGAGACATGAGCACAGATACGCAGTATTTT	CASSQAGDMSTDTQYF
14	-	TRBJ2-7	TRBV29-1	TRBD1	TGCAGCGGCGGTGGGGACAGGGGGCCCAACGAGCAGTACTTC	CSGGGDRGPNEQYF
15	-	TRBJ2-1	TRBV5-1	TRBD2	TGCGCCAGCAGCTTGGGACTAGCAGAGTACAATGAGCAGTTCTTC	CASSLGLAEYNEQFF
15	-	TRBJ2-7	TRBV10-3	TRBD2	TGTGCCATCAGTGGGACTAGCGGGAGGGCCGCCGAGCAGTACTTC	CAISGTSGRAAEQYF
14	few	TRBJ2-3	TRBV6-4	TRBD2	TGTGCCAGCAGCCCCAGCGGGGGGGCTGATACGCAGTATTTT	CASSPSGGADTQYF
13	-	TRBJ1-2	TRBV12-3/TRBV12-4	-	TGTGCCAGCAGTGGACAGTCTCTCTATGGCTACACCTTC	CASSGQSLYGYTF
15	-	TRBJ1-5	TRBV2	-	TGTGCCAGCAGATCCACAGGGAATAGCAATCAGCCCCAGCATTTT	CASRSTGNSNQPQHF
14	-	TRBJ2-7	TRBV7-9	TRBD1	TGTGCCAGCAGCGCAGAGACAGGGTTCTACGAGCAGTACTTC	CASSAETGFYEQYF
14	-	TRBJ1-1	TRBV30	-	TGTGCCTGGAGTACGGGACTGTTGAACACTGAAGCTTTCTTT	CAWSTGLLNTEAFF
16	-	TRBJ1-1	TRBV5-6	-	TGTGCCAGCAGCCATACCCTGGGACTTTCCGGGACTGAAGCTTTCTTT	CASSHTLGLSGTEAFF
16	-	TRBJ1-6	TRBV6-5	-	TGTGCCAGCAGTTACACAGGAGACTCCTATAATTCACCCCTCCACTTT	CASSYTGDSYNSPLHF
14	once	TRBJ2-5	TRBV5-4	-	TGTGCAGCCGGGACCGGGACTCTGAAAGAGACCCAGTACTTC	CAAGTGTLKETQYF
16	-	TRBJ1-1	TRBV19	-	TGTGCCAGTAGTTCTCCCCCGGGGGTAATGAACACTGAAGCTTTCTTT	CASSSPPGVMNTEAFF
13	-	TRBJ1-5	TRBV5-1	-	TGCGCCAGCAGCTTGGCCCTGAATCAGCCCCAGCATTTT	CASSLALNQPQHF
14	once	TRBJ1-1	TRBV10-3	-	TGTGCCATCAGCCAACAGGGTATGAACACTGAAGCTTTCTTT	CAISQQGMNTEAFF
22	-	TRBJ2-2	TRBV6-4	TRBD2	TGTGCCAGCAGTGACACTATACCGGGACTAGCGGGGGGGCCCGCGAACACCGGGGAGCTGTTTTTT	CASSDTIPGLAGGPANTGELFF
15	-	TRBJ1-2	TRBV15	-	TGTGCCACCAGCAGAGATTTGGCAAAGAACTATGGCTACACCTTC	CATSRDLAKNYGYTF
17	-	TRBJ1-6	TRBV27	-	TGTGCCAGCAGTTTCAGGGTGTCAGGGTCCTATAATTCACCCCTCCACTTT	CASSFRVSGSYNSPLHF
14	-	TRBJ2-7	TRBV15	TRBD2	TGTGCCACCTCTAGCGGGAGGCCCTCCTACGAGCAGTACTTC	CATSSGRPSYEQYF